This TCR beta chain is from a study of blood T cell repertoires in COVID-19. Sequenced by immunoSEQ multiplex PCR; TCRdb stores in-frame clones only, minus some. This table has 250,000 to 350,000 clones, 92% appearing once. Recovered status in Cohort 3 required two negative PCRs, clearance, or symptom resolution. Germline CDR1 SGDLS, CDR2 YYNGEE. The CDR3 is 14 residues long. V shed 7 bases and J shed 1 base, with 9 bases lying between them. This TCR came from a woman in her twenties or thirties who had recovered from COVID-19. Sequenced: PBMCs or T cells enriched from blood (not recorded which). The chain carries TRBV9 and TRBJ2-6; the D gene is possibly TRBD1 (5 bases). Here the CDR3 reads CASGAPSGANVLTF. In nucleotides, the CDR3 is TGTGCCAGCGGGGCACCGTCTGGGGCCAACGTCCTGACTTTC.